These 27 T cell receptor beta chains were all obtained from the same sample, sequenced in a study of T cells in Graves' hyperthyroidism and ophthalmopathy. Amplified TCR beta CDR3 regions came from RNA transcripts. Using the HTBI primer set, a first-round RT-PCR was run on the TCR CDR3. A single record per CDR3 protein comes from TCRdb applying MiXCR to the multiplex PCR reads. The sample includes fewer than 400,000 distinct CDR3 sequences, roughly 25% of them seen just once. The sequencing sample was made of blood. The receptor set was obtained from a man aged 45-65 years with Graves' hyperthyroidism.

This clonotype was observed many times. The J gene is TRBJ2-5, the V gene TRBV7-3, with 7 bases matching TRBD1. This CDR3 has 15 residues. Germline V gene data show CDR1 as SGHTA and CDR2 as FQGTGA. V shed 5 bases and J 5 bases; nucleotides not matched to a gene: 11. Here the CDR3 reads CASSPGTVGWETQYF. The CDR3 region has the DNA TGTGCCAGCAGCCCAGGGACAGTGGGATGGGAGACCCAGTACTTC.

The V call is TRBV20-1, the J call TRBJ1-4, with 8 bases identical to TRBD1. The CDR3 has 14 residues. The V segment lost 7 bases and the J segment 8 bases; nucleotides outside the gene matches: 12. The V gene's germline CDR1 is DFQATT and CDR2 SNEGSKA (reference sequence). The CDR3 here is CSVMKQGEREKLFF. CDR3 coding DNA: TGCAGTGTTATGAAACAGGGGGAACGCGAAAAACTGTTTTTT.

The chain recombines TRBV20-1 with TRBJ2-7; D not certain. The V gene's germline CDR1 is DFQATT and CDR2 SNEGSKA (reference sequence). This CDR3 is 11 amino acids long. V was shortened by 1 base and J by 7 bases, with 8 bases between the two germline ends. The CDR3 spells CSARVTGEQYF. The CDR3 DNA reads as TGCAGTGCTAGAGTTACTGGGGAGCAGTACTTC.

For the CDR3, the DNA is TGTGCCAGCAGCTGGACTAGCGCTAACACCGGGGAGCTGTTTTTT. Translation gives CASSWTSANTGELFF. V gene TRBV7-2 combines with J gene TRBJ2-2; 9 bases agree with TRBD2. J was trimmed by 2 bases and V by 4 bases; bases with no gene match: 2. Germline loops: CDR1 SGHTA, CDR2 FQGNSA. The CDR3 is 15 amino acids. Based on the CDR3 plus reference TRBV7-2 and TRBJ2-2, the full variable domain is GAGVSQSPSNKVTEKGKDVELRCDPISGHTALYWYRQSLGQGLEFLIYFQGNSAPDKSGLPSDRFSAERTGGSVSTLTIQRTQQEDSAVYLCASSWTSANTGELFFGEGSRLTVL.

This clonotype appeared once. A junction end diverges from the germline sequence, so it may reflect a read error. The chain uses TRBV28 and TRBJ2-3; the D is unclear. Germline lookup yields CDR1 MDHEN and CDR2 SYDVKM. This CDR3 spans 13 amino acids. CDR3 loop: CASSLPNTDTKYF. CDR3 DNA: TGTGCCAGCAGCCTCCCGAACACAGATACGAAGTATTTT.

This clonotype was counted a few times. CDR3 protein: CASSQDRGRIHEQFF. CDR3 coding DNA: TGTGCCAGCAGTCAAGACAGGGGGCGCATCCATGAGCAGTTCTTC. This rearrangement joins TRBV27 to TRBJ2-1; 10 positions agree with TRBD1. The CDR3 is 15 residues long. J was trimmed by 8 bases and V by 5 bases; bases with no gene match: 9. Germline V CDR1 and CDR2: MNHEY, SMNVEV (reference sequence).

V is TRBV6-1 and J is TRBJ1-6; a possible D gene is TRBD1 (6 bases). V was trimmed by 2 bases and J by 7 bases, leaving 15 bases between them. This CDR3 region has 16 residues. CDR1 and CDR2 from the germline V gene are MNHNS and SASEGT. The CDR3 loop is CASSESTGPPNSPLHF. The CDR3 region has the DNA TGTGCCAGCAGTGAAAGCACAGGGCCACCAAATTCACCCCTCCACTTT.

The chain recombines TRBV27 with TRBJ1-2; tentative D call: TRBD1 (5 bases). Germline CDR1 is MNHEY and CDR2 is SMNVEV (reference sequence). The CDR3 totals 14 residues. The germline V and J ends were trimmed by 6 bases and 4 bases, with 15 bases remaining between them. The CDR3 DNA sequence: TGTGCCAGCAGAACTTCGGGGGTCTGCTATGGCTACACCTTC. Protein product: CASRTSGVCYGYTF.

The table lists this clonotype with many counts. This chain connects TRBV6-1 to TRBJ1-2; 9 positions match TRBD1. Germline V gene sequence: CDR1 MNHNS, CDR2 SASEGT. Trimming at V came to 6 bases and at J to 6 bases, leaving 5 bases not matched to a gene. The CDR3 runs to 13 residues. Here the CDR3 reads CASSQQGADGYTF. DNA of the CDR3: TGTGCCAGCAGCCAACAGGGGGCTGATGGCTACACCTTC.

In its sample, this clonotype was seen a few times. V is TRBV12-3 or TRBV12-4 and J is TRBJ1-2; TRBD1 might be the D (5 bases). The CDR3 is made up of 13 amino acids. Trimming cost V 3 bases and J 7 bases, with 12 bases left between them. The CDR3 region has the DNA TGTGCCAGCAGTTTCGCAGGGATGAGTGGCTACACCTTC. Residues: CASSFAGMSGYTF.

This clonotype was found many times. CDR3 sequence: CASSEGTSGSYGEQFF. CDR3 coding DNA: TGTGCCAGCAGTGAGGGGACTAGCGGGAGTTACGGGGAGCAGTTCTTC. This chain joins TRBV2 and TRBJ2-1; 14 bases line up with TRBD2. The CDR3 is 16 amino acids. In germline, CDR1 is SNHLY, CDR2 FYNNEI. Trimming cost V 3 bases and J 10 bases; bases outside gene matches: 8.

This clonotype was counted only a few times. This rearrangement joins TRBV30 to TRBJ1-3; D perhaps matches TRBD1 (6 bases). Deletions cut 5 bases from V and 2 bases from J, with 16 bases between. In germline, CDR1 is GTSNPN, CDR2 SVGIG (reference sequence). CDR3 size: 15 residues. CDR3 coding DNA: TGTGCCTGGGGAAACCAGAACAGGGCTGGAAACACCATATATTTT. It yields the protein CAWGNQNRAGNTIYF.

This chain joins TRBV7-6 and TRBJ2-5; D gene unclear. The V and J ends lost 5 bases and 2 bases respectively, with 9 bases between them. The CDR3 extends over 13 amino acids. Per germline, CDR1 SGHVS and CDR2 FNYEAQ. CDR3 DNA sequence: TGTGCCAGCAGCCGCAGTGATCAAGAGACCCAGTACTTC. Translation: CASSRSDQETQYF. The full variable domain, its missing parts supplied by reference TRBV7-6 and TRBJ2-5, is GAGVSQSPRYKVTKRGQDVALRCDPISGHVSLYWYRQALGQGPEFLTYFNYEAQQDKSGLPNDRFSAERPEGSISTLTIQRTEQRDSAMYRCASSRSDQETQYFGPGTRLLVL.

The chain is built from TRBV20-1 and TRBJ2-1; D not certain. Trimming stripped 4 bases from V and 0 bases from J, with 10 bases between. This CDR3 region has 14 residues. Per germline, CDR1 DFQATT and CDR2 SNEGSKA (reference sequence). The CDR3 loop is CSATEASSYNEQFF. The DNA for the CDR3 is TGCAGTGCTACCGAGGCAAGCTCCTACAATGAGCAGTTCTTC.

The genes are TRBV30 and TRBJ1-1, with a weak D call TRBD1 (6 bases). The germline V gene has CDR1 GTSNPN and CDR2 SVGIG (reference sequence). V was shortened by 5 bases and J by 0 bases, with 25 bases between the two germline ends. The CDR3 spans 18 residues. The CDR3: CAWGGGTSRVVLNTEAFF. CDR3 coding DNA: TGTGCCTGGGGGGGGGGGACATCCAGAGTTGTTCTGAACACTGAAGCTTTCTTT.

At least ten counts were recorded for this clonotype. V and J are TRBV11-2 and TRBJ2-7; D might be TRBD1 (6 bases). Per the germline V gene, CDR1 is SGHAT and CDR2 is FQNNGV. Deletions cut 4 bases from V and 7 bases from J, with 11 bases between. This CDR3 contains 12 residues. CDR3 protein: CASSSDRWEQYF. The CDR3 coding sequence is TGTGCCAGCAGCTCGGACAGATGGGAGCAGTACTTC.

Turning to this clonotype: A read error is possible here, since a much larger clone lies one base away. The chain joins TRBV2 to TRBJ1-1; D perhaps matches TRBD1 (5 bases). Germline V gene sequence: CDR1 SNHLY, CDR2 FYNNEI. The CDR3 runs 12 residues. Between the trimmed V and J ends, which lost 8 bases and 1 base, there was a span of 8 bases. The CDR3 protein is CASGGRNTEAFF. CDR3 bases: TGTGCCAGCGGGGGTCGGAACACTGAAGCTTTCTTT.

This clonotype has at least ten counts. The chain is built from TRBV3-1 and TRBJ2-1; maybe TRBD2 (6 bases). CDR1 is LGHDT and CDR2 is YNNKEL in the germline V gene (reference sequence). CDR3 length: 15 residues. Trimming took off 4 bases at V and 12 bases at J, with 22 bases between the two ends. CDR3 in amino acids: CASSPLATRRLRQFF. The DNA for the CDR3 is TGTGCCAGCAGCCCTCTAGCGACAAGGCGCCTGCGGCAGTTCTTC.

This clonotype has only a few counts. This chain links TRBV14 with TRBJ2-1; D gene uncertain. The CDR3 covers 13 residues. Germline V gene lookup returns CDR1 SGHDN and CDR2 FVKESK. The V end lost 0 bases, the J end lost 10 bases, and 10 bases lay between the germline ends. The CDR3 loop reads CASSQELGSEQFF. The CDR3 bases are TGTGCCAGCAGCCAAGAGTTGGGCTCGGAGCAGTTCTTC.

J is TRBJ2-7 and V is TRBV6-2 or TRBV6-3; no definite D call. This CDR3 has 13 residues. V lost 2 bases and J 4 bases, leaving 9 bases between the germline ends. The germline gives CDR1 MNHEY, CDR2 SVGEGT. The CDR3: CASSYKITYEQYF. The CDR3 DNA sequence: TGTGCCAGCAGTTACAAGATAACGTACGAGCAGTACTTC.

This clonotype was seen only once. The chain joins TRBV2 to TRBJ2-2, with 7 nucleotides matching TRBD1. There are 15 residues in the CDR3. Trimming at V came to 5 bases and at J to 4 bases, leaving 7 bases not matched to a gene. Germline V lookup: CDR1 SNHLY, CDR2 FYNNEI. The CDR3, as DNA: TGTGCCAGCAGTTGGGGACAGCTAAGCACCGGGGAGCTGTTTTTT. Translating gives CASSWGQLSTGELFF.

The CDR3 loop is CASSQKSSVGTRSPLHF. The DNA of the CDR3 is TGTGCCAGCAGCCAAAAGTCTTCCGTGGGAACTAGATCACCCCTCCACTTT. This chain connects TRBV4-2 to TRBJ1-6; unclear D gene. Germline-derived CDR1 and CDR2 are LGHNA and YNFKEQ. Trimming cost V 2 bases and J 10 bases, with 21 bases left between them. This CDR3 region has 17 residues.

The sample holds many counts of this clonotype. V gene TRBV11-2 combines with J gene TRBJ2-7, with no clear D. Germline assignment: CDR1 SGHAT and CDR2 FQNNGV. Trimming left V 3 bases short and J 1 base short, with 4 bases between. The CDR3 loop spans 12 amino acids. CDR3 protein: CASSFMSYEQYF. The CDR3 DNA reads TGTGCCAGCAGCTTTATGTCCTACGAGCAGTACTTC.

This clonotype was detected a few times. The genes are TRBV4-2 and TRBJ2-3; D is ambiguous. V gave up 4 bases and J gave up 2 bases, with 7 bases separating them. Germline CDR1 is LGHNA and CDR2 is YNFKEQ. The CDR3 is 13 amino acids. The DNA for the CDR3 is TGTGCCAGCAGCCCTCCCGCCACAGATACGCAGTATTTT. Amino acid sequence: CASSPPATDTQYF.

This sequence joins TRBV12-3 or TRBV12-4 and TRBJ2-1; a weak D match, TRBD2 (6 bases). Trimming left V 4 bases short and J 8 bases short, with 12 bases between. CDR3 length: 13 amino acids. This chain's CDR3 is CASSSVSGDEQFF. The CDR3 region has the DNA TGTGCCAGCAGTTCTGTCTCGGGGGATGAGCAGTTCTTC.

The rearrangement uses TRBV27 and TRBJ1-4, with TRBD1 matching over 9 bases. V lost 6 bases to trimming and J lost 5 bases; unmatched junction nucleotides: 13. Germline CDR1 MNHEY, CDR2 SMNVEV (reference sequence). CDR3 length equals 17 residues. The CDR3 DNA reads TGTGCCAGCAGGTTGGACAGGGGTGATAGAGCCAATGAAAAACTGTTTTTT. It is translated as CASRLDRGDRANEKLFF.

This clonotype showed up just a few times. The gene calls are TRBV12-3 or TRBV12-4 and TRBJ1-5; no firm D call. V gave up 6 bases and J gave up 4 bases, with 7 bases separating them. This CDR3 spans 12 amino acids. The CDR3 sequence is CASRSANQPQHF. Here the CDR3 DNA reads TGTGCCAGCAGGAGTGCTAATCAGCCCCAGCATTTT.